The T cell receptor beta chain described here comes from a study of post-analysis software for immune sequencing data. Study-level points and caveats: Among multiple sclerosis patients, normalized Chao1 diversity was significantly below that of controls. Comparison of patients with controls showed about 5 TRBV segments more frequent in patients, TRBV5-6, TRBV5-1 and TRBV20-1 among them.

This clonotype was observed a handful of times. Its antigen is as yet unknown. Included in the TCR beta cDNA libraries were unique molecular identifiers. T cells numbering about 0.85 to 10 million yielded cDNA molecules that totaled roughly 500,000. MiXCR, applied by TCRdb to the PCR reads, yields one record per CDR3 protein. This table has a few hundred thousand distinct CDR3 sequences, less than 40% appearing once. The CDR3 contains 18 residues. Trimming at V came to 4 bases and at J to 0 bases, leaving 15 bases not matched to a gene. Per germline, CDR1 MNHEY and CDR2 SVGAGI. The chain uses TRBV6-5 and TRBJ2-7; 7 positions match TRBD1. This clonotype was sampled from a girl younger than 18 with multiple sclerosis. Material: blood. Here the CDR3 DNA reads TGTGCCAGCAGTTCCGGGGACAGTTTGGTTCGGGGCTCCTACGAGCAGTACTTC. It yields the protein CASSSGDSLVRGSYEQYF.